This TCR beta chain was sequenced during a study of blood T cells in healthy people across ages. Germline assignment: CDR1 MDHEN and CDR2 SYDVKM. V gave up 6 bases and J gave up 0 bases; unmatched junction bases: 6. CDR3 size: 16 residues. This clonotype was picked up many times. A second PCR of roughly 7 to 11 cycles used a sample-barcoded 5' primer and a J-beta primer mix. A 12-random-nucleotide template-switch adaptor tagged each cDNA molecule. TCRdb used MiXCR to reprocess the 5' RACE reads, holding one entry per CDR3 protein. The data hold about 540,000 distinct CDR3 sequences, with 24% observed a single time. The same data also contributed to another study, on T cells of mothers and their children.

The sequence derives from a boy aged 5-17 years in good health. This chain connects TRBV28 to TRBJ2-5, with 11 bases identical to TRBD2. Material: blood. CDR3 DNA sequence: TGTGCCAGCAGCAGCGGGACTAGCGGATACCAAGAGACCCAGTACTTC. Translating gives CASSSGTSGYQETQYF.